These 14 T cell receptor beta chains share one sample of origin, sequenced in a study of T-cell reconstitution after alpha-beta-depleted transplantation in children. Unique molecular identifiers tagged the TCRbeta library. TCRdb redid the calling of the PCR reads with MiXCR, one entry per CDR3 protein. The sample shows about 360,000 distinct CDR3 sequences, roughly 13% of them seen only once. This sample comprised PBMCs, obtained from the stem cell graft. Source of these receptors: a human donor who donated a stem cell graft to a child with Fanconi anemia.

In DNA, the CDR3 is TGCAGTGCTAGAGATCCGGGCAGGGCTAAGAACACTGAAGCTTTCTTT. Protein: CSARDPGRAKNTEAFF. This rearrangement joins TRBV20-1 to TRBJ1-1; tentatively, D is TRBD1 (5 bases). CDR3 length: 16 residues. Trimming took off 0 bases at V and 1 base at J, with 15 bases between the two ends. CDR1 and CDR2 from the germline V gene are DFQATT and SNEGSKA (reference sequence).

This clonotype came up a few times. The chain couples TRBV4-3 to TRBJ2-1; weak D call: TRBD2 (6 bases). V was trimmed by 0 bases and J by 7 bases, leaving 19 bases between them. Germline V gene lookup returns CDR1 LGHNA and CDR2 YSLEER. The CDR3 consists of 17 residues. The CDR3: CASSQDQTSSIGNEQFF. The CDR3 bases are TGCGCCAGCAGCCAAGATCAGACTAGTTCTATTGGGAATGAGCAGTTCTTC.

This clonotype was detected many times. The CDR3 coding sequence is TGCGCCAGCAGCCTGGATTTAGCGGGGGGGCTTAATGAGCAGTTCTTC. Its protein product is CASSLDLAGGLNEQFF. The chain has TRBV4-3 and TRBJ2-1, with 11 nucleotides matching TRBD2. Germline trimming cut 4 bases from V and 7 bases from J; bases unmatched to any gene: 9. The CDR3 extends over 16 amino acids. Germline V gene sequence: CDR1 LGHNA, CDR2 YSLEER.

This clonotype was detected once. Since no conserved phenylalanine or tryptophan closes the CDR3, a read error is the likely cause. The chain combines TRBV12-3 or TRBV12-4 with TRBJ1-1, with D perhaps matching TRBD1 (5 bases). V lost 6 bases to trimming and J lost 4 bases, with 12 bases between them. CDR3 size: 13 residues. DNA for the CDR3: TGTGCCAGCAGCCTCAGGGAAGGCACTGAAGCTTTCTAT. Protein: CASSLREGTEAFY.

This clonotype was counted a few times. This chain joins TRBV12-3 or TRBV12-4 and TRBJ1-2; D not certain. The CDR3 totals 13 residues. V shed 7 bases and J shed 3 bases, with 12 bases lying between them. CDR3 DNA: TGTGCCAGCAAAACGGGGTGGGACTATGGCTACACCTTC. Translation: CASKTGWDYGYTF.

The gene calls are TRBV18 and TRBJ2-2; possible D gene TRBD1, 6 bases. CDR1 and CDR2 from the germline V gene are KGHSH and LQKENI. CDR3 length: 16 amino acids. V was cut by 3 bases and J by 5 bases, with 16 bases left in between. The CDR3 here is CASSPLAAGETGELFF. The CDR3 DNA follows: TGTGCCAGCTCACCCCTTGCTGCAGGGGAAACCGGGGAGCTGTTTTTT.

This clonotype was counted only a few times. This sequence joins TRBV20-1 and TRBJ2-3; no definite D call. V lost 8 bases and J 6 bases, leaving 15 bases between the germline ends. The germline gives CDR1 DFQATT, CDR2 SNEGSKA (reference sequence). This CDR3 contains 12 residues. CDR3 residues: CSSITSRDTQYF. The CDR3 DNA reads as TGCAGTTCCATCACCAGTCGCGATACGCAGTATTTT.

This clonotype came up a few times. The V call is TRBV7-2, the J call TRBJ2-1, with 9 bases matching TRBD2. V was pared by 4 bases and J by 7 bases, with 11 bases of the junction left unmatched. Germline V gene data show CDR1 as SGHTA and CDR2 as FQGNSA. This CDR3 is built from 16 residues. The CDR3 reads CASSWLAGDPRNEQFF. CDR3 DNA: TGTGCCAGCAGCTGGTTAGCGGGGGATCCGCGAAATGAGCAGTTCTTC.

This clonotype has only a few counts. The chain couples TRBV5-1 to TRBJ1-2; D not certain. CDR1 is SGHRS, CDR2 YFSETQ, per germline. The V end lost 0 bases, the J end lost 8 bases, and 14 bases lay between the germline ends. This CDR3 has 14 residues. Here the CDR3 reads CASSLESGAEGYTF. The CDR3 coding sequence is TGCGCCAGCAGCTTGGAGTCAGGCGCTGAGGGCTACACCTTC.

This clonotype was detected ten times or more. The chain employs TRBV7-8 and TRBJ1-1; D remains unclear. This CDR3 has 15 amino acids. Germline assignment: CDR1 SGHVS and CDR2 FQNEAQ. Trimming left V 3 bases short and J 1 base short, with 12 bases between. The CDR3 spells CASSLAQAKNTEAFF. DNA of the CDR3: TGTGCCAGCAGCTTGGCCCAGGCGAAGAACACTGAAGCTTTCTTT. The variable domain in full, completed from reference TRBV7-8 and TRBJ1-1, reads GAGVSQSPRYKVAKRGQDVALRCDPISGHVSLFWYQQALGQGPEFLTYFQNEAQLDKSGLPSDRFFAERPEGSVSTLKIQRTQQEDSAVYLCASSLAQAKNTEAFFGQGTRLTVV.

In this sample, this clonotype turned up a few times. V gene TRBV29-1 combines with J gene TRBJ2-5; D perhaps matches TRBD1 (6 bases). The CDR3 has 12 amino acids. Germline CDR1 reads SQVTM; CDR2 reads ANQGSEA. Deletions cut 7 bases from V and 2 bases from J, with 11 bases between. The CDR3 reads CSGRQAQETQYF. The CDR3 DNA reads as TGCAGCGGCCGACAGGCACAAGAGACCCAGTACTTC.

This clonotype showed up just a few times. J is TRBJ1-1 and V is TRBV6-1; D is unresolved. The CDR3 length is 14 residues. Germline CDR1 reads MNHNS; CDR2 reads SASEGT. Trimming removed 4 bases from V and 1 base from J, with 10 bases in between. Written as DNA, the CDR3 is TGTGCCAGCAGTGTTATCCCTGGGAACACTGAAGCTTTCTTT. It codes for CASSVIPGNTEAFF.

The table lists this clonotype with many counts. The genes are TRBV6-1 and TRBJ2-7; 9 bases match TRBD1. The germline V gene has CDR1 MNHNS and CDR2 SASEGT. Trimming at V came to 8 bases and at J to 5 bases, leaving 10 bases not matched to a gene. The CDR3 extends over 14 amino acids. The CDR3 loop reads CASATGTGINEQYF. The CDR3 DNA is TGTGCCAGCGCTACCGGGACAGGGATCAACGAGCAGTACTTC.

This clonotype was recorded a few times. The J gene is TRBJ2-7, the V gene TRBV10-2, with D uncertain. The CDR3 has 14 residues. The V gene lost 2 bases and the J gene lost 7 bases, with 15 bases spanning the gap. The germline CDR1 and CDR2 sequences are WSHSY and SAAADI. The CDR3 region has the DNA TGCGCCAGCAGTGAGCGAGCCTTTGAGAGTGAGCAGTACTTC. Encoded protein: CASSERAFESEQYF.